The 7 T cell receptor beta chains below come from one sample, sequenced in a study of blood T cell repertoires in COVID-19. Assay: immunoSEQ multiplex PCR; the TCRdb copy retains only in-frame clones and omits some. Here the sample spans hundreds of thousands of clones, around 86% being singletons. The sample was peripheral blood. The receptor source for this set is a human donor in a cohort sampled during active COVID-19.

The CDR3 coding sequence is TGTGCCAGCAGCTTAGTCGGCAGGGTGAATTCACCCCTCCACTTT. This codes for CASSLVGRVNSPLHF. The chain combines TRBV11-2 with TRBJ1-6, with a possible D match to TRBD1 (5 bases). The CDR3 covers 15 residues. The germline V gene encodes CDR1 SGHAT and CDR2 FQNNGV. Between the trimmed V and J ends, which lost 1 base and 7 bases, there was a span of 11 bases. The variable domain in full, completed from reference TRBV11-2 and TRBJ1-6, reads EAGVAQSPRYKIIEKRQSVAFWCNPISGHATLYWYQQILGQGPKLLIQFQNNGVVDDSQLPKDRFSAERLKGVDSTLKIQPAKLEDSAVYLCASSLVGRVNSPLHFGNGTRLTVT.

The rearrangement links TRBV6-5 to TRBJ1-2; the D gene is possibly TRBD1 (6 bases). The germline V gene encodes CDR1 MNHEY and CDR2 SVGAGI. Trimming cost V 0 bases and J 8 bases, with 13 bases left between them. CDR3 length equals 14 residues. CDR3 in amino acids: CASSYSQGGRGYTF. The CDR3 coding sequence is TGTGCCAGCAGTTACTCGCAAGGGGGTCGAGGCTACACCTTC.

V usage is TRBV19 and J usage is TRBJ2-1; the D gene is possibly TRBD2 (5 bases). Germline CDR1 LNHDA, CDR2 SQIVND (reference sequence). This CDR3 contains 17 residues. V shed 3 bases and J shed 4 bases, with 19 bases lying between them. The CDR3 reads CASSIASRAALYNEQFF. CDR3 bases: TGTGCCAGTAGTATCGCGTCGCGGGCTGCACTATACAATGAGCAGTTCTTC.

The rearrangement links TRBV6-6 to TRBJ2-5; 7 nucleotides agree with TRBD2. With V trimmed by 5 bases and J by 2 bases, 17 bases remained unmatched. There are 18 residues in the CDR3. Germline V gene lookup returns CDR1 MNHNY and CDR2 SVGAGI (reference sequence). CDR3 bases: TGTGCCAGCAGTCCCCTGGGGGGAGGGTCGGGCCAGCAAGAGACCCAGTACTTC. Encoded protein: CASSPLGGGSGQQETQYF.

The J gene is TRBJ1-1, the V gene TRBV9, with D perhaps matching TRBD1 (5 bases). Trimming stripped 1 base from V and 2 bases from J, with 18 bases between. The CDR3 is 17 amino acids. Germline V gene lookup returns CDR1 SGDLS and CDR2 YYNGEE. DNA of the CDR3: TGTGCCAGCAGCGTATTCCCAGTTCCGACAGAAAACACTGAAGCTTTCTTT. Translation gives CASSVFPVPTENTEAFF.

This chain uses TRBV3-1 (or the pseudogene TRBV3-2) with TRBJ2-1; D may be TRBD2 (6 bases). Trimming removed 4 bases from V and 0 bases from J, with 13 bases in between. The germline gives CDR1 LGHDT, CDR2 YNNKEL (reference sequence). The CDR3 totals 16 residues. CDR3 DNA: TGTGCCAGCAGCCTCGTCGCGGGGAGCTCCTACAATGAGCAGTTCTTC. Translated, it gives CASSLVAGSSYNEQFF.

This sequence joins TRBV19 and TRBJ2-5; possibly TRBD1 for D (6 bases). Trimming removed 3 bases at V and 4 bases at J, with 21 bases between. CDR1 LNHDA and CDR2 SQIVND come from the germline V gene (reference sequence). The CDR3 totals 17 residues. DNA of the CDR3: TGTGCCAGTAGTATGGGCGGACAGATGAGGGTGACAGAGACCCAGTACTTC. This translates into CASSMGGQMRVTETQYF.